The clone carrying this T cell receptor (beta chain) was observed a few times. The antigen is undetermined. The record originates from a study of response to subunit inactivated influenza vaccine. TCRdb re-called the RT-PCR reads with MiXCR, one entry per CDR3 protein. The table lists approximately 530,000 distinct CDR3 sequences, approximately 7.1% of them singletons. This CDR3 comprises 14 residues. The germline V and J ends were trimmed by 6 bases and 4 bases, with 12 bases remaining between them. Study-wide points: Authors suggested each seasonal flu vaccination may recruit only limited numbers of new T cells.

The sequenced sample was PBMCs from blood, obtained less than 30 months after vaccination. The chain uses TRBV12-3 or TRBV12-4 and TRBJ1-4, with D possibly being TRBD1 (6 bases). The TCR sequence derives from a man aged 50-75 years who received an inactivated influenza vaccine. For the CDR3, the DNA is TGTGCCAGCAGCAATGGACAGATTAATGAAAAACTGTTTTTT. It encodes CASSNGQINEKLFF.